This T cell receptor beta chain is drawn from a study of T cell clones after liver transplantation. Assay used: immunoSEQ multiplex PCR; TCRdb lists only in-frame clones, some missing. The sample lists approximately 51,000 clones, approximately 87% occurring once. The sample consisted of CD8+ T cells from blood, taken 12 months after liver transplant. This clonotype was sampled from a human patient who received a liver transplant. The graft donor may be the source of some T cells.

CDR3 in DNA: TGTGCCAGCAGTTTTACAGGGGTGGCCTACGAGCAGTACTTC. Amino acid sequence: CASSFTGVAYEQYF. The genes are TRBV28 and TRBJ2-7, with 7 bases identical to TRBD1. This CDR3 contains 14 residues. Germline V gene lookup returns CDR1 MDHEN and CDR2 SYDVKM. J gave up 2 bases and V 3 bases, and 4 bases lay outside the gene matches. Supplemented by reference TRBV28 and TRBJ2-7, the full variable domain reads DVKVTQSSRYLVKRTGEKVFLECVQDMDHENMFWYRQDPGLGLRLIYFSYDVKMKEKGDIPEGYSVSREKKERFSLILESASTNQTSMYLCASSFTGVAYEQYFGPGTRLTVT.